The rows below give T cell receptor beta chains drawn from one sample of a study of siplizumab effects on memory and regulatory T cells. Some clones are missing from TCRdb's copy, which holds only in-frame ones; the method was immunoSEQ multiplex PCR. The sample lists some 87,000 clones, 80% to 90% occurring once. Input material: CD4+ T cells sorted from blood. The receptors originated from a human donor in good health. CDR3s include the opening cysteine and the closing phenylalanine or tryptophan. A D gene is named only where the DNA matches it firmly. Only some rows state a clone size, as once, few, many or a class for expanded clones.

V: TRBV27; size: -; D: -; length: 15; J: TRBJ1-1; CDR3: CASSLSRHLNTEAFF; DNA: TGTGCCAGCAGTTTGAGCCGACACCTGAACACTGAAGCTTTCTTT
V: TRBV18; size: once; D: TRBD2; length: 16; J: TRBJ2-7; CDR3: CASSPLSTSGAYEQYF; DNA: TGTGCCAGCTCACCACTTTCGACTAGCGGAGCCTACGAGCAGTACTTC
V: TRBV19; size: -; D: -; length: 13; J: TRBJ1-2; CDR3: CASSRGGLYGYTF; DNA: TGTGCCAGTAGTAGAGGGGGGCTGTATGGCTACACCTTC
V: TRBV6-5; size: -; D: -; length: 12; J: TRBJ2-7; CDR3: CASSQNKYEQYF; DNA: TGTGCCAGCAGTCAAAACAAGTACGAGCAGTACTTC
V: TRBV7-7; size: -; D: TRBD2; length: 15; J: TRBJ2-1; CDR3: CASSSGLAGVNEQFF; DNA: TGTGCTAGCAGCTCCGGACTAGCGGGAGTCAATGAGCAGTTCTTC
V: TRBV4-1; size: -; D: -; length: 16; J: TRBJ2-5; CDR3: CASSQNGRAGQETQYF; DNA: TGCGCCAGCAGCCAAAACGGGAGAGCGGGCCAAGAGACCCAGTACTTC
V: TRBV7-2; size: -; D: TRBD1; length: 15; J: TRBJ2-7; CDR3: CASSARTGGFYEQYF; DNA: TGTGCCAGCAGCGCCCGGACAGGGGGATTCTACGAGCAGTACTTC
V: TRBV11-3; size: -; D: -; length: 14; J: TRBJ2-3; CDR3: CASNRGLSTDTQYF; DNA: TGTGCCAGCAATCGGGGCCTTAGCACAGATACGCAGTATTTT
V: TRBV29-1; size: -; D: -; length: 13; J: TRBJ2-2; CDR3: CSVRQGNTGELFF; DNA: TGCAGCGTCCGCCAGGGGAACACCGGGGAGCTGTTTTTT
V: TRBV10-2; size: -; D: -; length: 14; J: TRBJ2-1; CDR3: CASSPQSTYNEQFF; DNA: TGCGCCAGCAGCCCACAGTCTACCTACAATGAGCAGTTCTTC
V: TRBV5-1; size: -; D: -; length: 16; J: TRBJ1-1; CDR3: CASSLVTARPDGLAFF; DNA: TGCGCCAGCAGCCTCGTAACTGCCCGACCGGACGGGCTGGCTTTCTTT
V: TRBV29-1; size: -; D: -; length: 12; J: TRBJ2-5; CDR3: CSVDRVQETQYF; DNA: TGCAGCGTTGACAGGGTCCAAGAGACCCAGTACTTC
V: TRBV5-1; size: -; D: TRBD1; length: 13; J: TRBJ2-7; CDR3: CASSLDRGYEQYF; DNA: TGCGCCAGCAGCTTGGACAGGGGATACGAGCAGTACTTC
V: TRBV21-1; size: -; D: -; length: 13; J: TRBJ2-1; CDR3: CASSLGQYNEQFF; DNA: TGTGCCAGCAGCCTCGGACAGTACAATGAGCAGTTCTTC
V: TRBV4-1; size: -; D: -; length: 15; J: TRBJ2-3; CDR3: CASRGRWTPTDTQYF; DNA: TGCGCCAGCAGAGGTAGGTGGACTCCCACAGATACGCAGTATTTT
V: TRBV18; size: few; D: -; length: 16; J: TRBJ2-7; CDR3: CASSGGSGGSSLEQYF; DNA: TGTGCCAGCTCGGGAGGCTCTGGAGGGTCCTCCTTGGAGCAGTACTTC
V: TRBV5-1; size: -; D: -; length: 13; J: TRBJ2-5; CDR3: CASSFGRKETQYF; DNA: TGCGCCAGCAGCTTCGGTCGGAAAGAGACCCAGTACTTC
V: TRBV19; size: once; D: -; length: 15; J: TRBJ2-7; CDR3: CASSIDGLSSYEQYF; DNA: TGTGCCAGTAGTATAGACGGACTATCCTCCTACGAGCAGTACTTC
V: TRBV9; size: once; D: TRBD1; length: 14; J: TRBJ1-1; CDR3: CASSVTGRNTEAFF; DNA: TGTGCCAGCAGCGTGACAGGGCGGAACACTGAAGCTTTCTTT
V: TRBV19; size: -; D: TRBD2; length: 15; J: TRBJ2-7; CDR3: CASSIRAGRHYEQYF; DNA: TGTGCCAGTAGTATCCGAGCGGGGAGACACTACGAGCAGTACTTC
V: TRBV18; size: -; D: -; length: 15; J: TRBJ1-4; CDR3: CASSPSRGTNEKLFF; DNA: TGTGCCAGCTCACCAAGTAGGGGTACTAATGAAAAACTGTTTTTT
V: TRBV15; size: -; D: -; length: 13; J: TRBJ1-2; CDR3: CATSLDSGGGYTF; DNA: TGTGCCACCAGCCTCGACTCCGGAGGTGGCTACACCTTC
V: TRBV7-7; size: -; D: TRBD2; length: 16; J: TRBJ2-7; CDR3: CASSPGRTSGVYEQYF; DNA: TGTGCTAGCAGCCCCGGTCGGACTAGCGGGGTCTACGAGCAGTACTTC
V: TRBV29-1; size: -; D: -; length: 14; J: TRBJ2-3; CDR3: CSVDPVGQRNTQYF; DNA: TGCAGCGTTGACCCCGTGGGCCAGAGAAATACGCAGTATTTT
V: TRBV7-2; size: -; D: TRBD2; length: 15; J: TRBJ2-1; CDR3: CASSFGITGSGRMFF; DNA: TGTGCCAGCAGCTTTGGTATTACGGGGAGCGGGAGAATGTTCTTC
V: TRBV12-5; size: -; D: -; length: 14; J: TRBJ2-7; CDR3: CASGLYGVHYEQYF; DNA: TGTGCTAGTGGCCTCTATGGGGTACACTACGAGCAGTACTTC
V: TRBV10-3; size: -; D: TRBD1; length: 16; J: TRBJ2-3; CDR3: CAIKGQGTGVTDTQYF; DNA: TGTGCCATCAAGGGACAGGGTACGGGAGTCACAGATACGCAGTATTTT
V: TRBV7-2; size: -; D: TRBD1; length: 15; J: TRBJ2-5; CDR3: CASSLAQTGTETQYF; DNA: TGTGCCAGCAGCTTAGCGCAGACAGGGACAGAGACCCAGTACTTC
V: TRBV5-1; size: -; D: TRBD1; length: 14; J: TRBJ2-7; CDR3: CASSRGQAGYEQYF; DNA: TGCGCCAGCAGCCGGGGACAGGCGGGTTACGAGCAGTACTTC
V: TRBV7-2; size: -; D: -; length: 17; J: TRBJ2-1; CDR3: CASSLPSRPGRDNEQFF; DNA: TGTGCCAGCAGCCTACCCAGCCGGCCGGGAAGGGACAATGAGCAGTTCTTC
V: TRBV29-1; size: -; D: TRBD2; length: 16; J: TRBJ2-1; CDR3: CSVEGKLAGEYNEQFF; DNA: TGCAGCGTTGAGGGAAAACTAGCGGGAGAGTACAATGAGCAGTTCTTC
V: TRBV30; size: -; D: -; length: 13; J: TRBJ1-1; CDR3: CAWSTDRNTEAFF; DNA: TGTGCCTGGAGTACGGACAGGAACACTGAAGCTTTCTTT
V: TRBV7-2; size: -; D: -; length: 15; J: TRBJ2-7; CDR3: CASSLRQVPSYEQYF; DNA: TGTGCCAGCAGCTTAAGACAGGTGCCCTCCTACGAGCAGTACTTC
V: TRBV29-1; size: -; D: TRBD2; length: 13; J: TRBJ2-7; CDR3: CSVGTSSSYEQYF; DNA: TGCAGCGTTGGGACTAGCTCGTCCTACGAGCAGTACTTC
V: TRBV6-6; size: -; D: -; length: 14; J: TRBJ2-3; CDR3: CASSYGRSTDTQYF; DNA: TGTGCCAGCAGTTACGGGCGGAGCACAGATACGCAGTATTTT
V: TRBV7-9; size: -; D: TRBD1; length: 13; J: TRBJ1-1; CDR3: CASSFTGATEAFF; DNA: TGTGCCAGCAGCTTCACAGGGGCCACTGAAGCTTTCTTT
V: TRBV2; size: -; D: -; length: 11; J: TRBJ2-1; CDR3: CASRERASVFF; DNA: TGTGCCAGCAGAGAGAGGGCTAGCGTGTTCTTC
V: TRBV19; size: -; D: -; length: 14; J: TRBJ2-7; CDR3: CASMRSGSSYEQYF; DNA: TGTGCCAGTATGAGGTCAGGGAGCTCCTACGAGCAGTACTTC
V: TRBV12-1; size: -; D: -; length: 15; J: TRBJ2-7; CDR3: CASSFDPTGNYEQYF; DNA: TGTGCCAGCAGCTTTGATCCGACAGGTAACTACGAGCAGTACTTC
V: TRBV5-4; size: -; D: -; length: 15; J: TRBJ2-3; CDR3: CASSLGRATADTQYF; DNA: TGTGCCAGCAGCTTGGGAAGGGCTACTGCAGATACGCAGTATTTT
V: TRBV7-2; size: -; D: TRBD1; length: 14; J: TRBJ1-2; CDR3: CASSRGGQHYGYTF; DNA: TGTGCCAGCAGCCGCGGGGGACAGCACTATGGCTACACCTTC
V: TRBV6-1; size: -; D: TRBD2; length: 12; J: TRBJ2-3; CDR3: CASSGSGLRGYF; DNA: TGTGCCAGCAGTGGTTCGGGACTACGAGGGTATTTT
V: TRBV30; size: -; D: -; length: 14; J: TRBJ2-7; CDR3: CAWSVLQGPYEQYF; DNA: TGTGCCTGGAGTGTATTGCAGGGGCCTTACGAGCAGTACTTC
V: TRBV6-6; size: -; D: TRBD2; length: 13; J: TRBJ2-1; CDR3: CASSGPPGGEQFF; DNA: TGTGCCAGCAGTGGGCCGCCGGGAGGTGAGCAGTTCTTC
V: TRBV19; size: -; D: TRBD2; length: 16; J: TRBJ2-7; CDR3: CASRTQTSGSSYEQYF; DNA: TGTGCCAGTAGGACCCAGACTAGCGGGAGTTCCTACGAGCAGTACTTC
V: TRBV28; size: once; D: TRBD2; length: 15; J: TRBJ2-7; CDR3: CASSLSTSGSYEQYF; DNA: TGTGCCAGCAGTTTGTCAACTAGCGGGAGTTACGAGCAGTACTTC
V: TRBV30; size: -; D: -; length: 13; J: TRBJ1-4; CDR3: CAWGKQLNEKLFF; DNA: TGTGCCTGGGGGAAGCAGCTTAATGAAAAACTGTTTTTT
V: TRBV21-1; size: -; D: -; length: 17; J: TRBJ2-4; CDR3: CASSKIEAVLAKNIQYF; DNA: TGTGCCAGCAGCAAAATCGAGGCAGTCCTAGCCAAAAACATTCAGTACTTC